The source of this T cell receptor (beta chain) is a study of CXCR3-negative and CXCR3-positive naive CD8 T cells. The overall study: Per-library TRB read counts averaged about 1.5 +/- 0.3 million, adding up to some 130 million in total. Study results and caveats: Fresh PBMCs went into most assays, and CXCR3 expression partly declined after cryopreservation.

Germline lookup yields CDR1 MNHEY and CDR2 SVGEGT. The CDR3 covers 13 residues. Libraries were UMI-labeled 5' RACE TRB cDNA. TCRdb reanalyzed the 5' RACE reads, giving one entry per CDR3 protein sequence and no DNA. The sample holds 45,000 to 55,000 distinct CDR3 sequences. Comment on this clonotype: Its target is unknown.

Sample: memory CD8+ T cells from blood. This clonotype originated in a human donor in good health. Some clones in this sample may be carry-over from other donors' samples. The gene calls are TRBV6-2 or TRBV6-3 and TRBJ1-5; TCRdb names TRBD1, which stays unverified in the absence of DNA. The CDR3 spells CASQDREGQPQHF.